This T cell receptor beta chain was identified in a study of CD8+CD57+ T cells in acquired aplastic anemia listed by TCRdb under 2018. Turning to the overall study: On average, sorted CD4+ and CD8+ cells yielded around 3.1 ug of extracted DNA, with a range of about 0.17 to 27.4 ug. CD8+CD57+ expansion was defined as frequency above the mean frequency observed in healthy subjects. Overall results and qualifications from the work: Patients and healthy controls showed no significant difference in CD8+ Simpson's diversity (P=0.060). Nearly 30 CD8+ CDR3 sequences were found in both patients and controls but appeared to be highly expressed in patients and within the immunodominant clones of the patients.

Only one count was recorded for this clonotype. Its recognized antigen is unknown. Qualities for individual bases were not recorded, and no much larger clone is one base off. One read alone is weak evidence. Flow cytometry had shown CD8+CD57+ cell expansion in the patients selected for sequencing. Every patient had a diagnosis of severe acquired aplastic anemia based on International Study of Aplastic Anemia and Agranulocytosis and Camitta criteria. At the time blood was sampled, none of the patients had received any therapy. TCR repertoires of sorted CD4+ and CD8+ blood T cells from severe aplastic anemia patients and healthy subjects were deep-sequenced in the study. Patients were enrolled in the USA under clinicaltrials.gov protocols 00001620, 01623167, 00001397, 00071045, 00081523 and 00961064. Ficoll-Paque density gradient centrifugation was used to isolate peripheral blood mononuclear cells. Before DNA was extracted, CD4+ and CD8+ T cells were sorted using either FACS or magnetic beads.

Genomic DNA was used as template for profiling of TCR beta VDJ combinations and CDR3 sequences. An Illumina HiSeq 2000 was used for TCR repertoire sequencing. For the original study's pipeline: Repertoire assessment relied on Simpson's diversity index, CDR3 size and DJ length profiles, and TRBV/TRBJ rearrangement plots. The most abundant DNA sequence in the deep sequencing data was taken as the immunodominant clone. CDR3 amino acid sequences were screened for sharing across subjects and were compared with published repertoires and the VDJdb database. TCRdb reprocessed the public reads (quality trimming at Q25 with fastp, clone calling with MiXCR) and kept in-frame beta chains. Each entry is one CDR3 protein sequence, shown with its most common DNA and genes. These V and J calls are TCRdb output, not the study's own analysis. The table for this sample lists 150,000 to 200,000 distinct CDR3 sequences; 40% to 55% of them were counted only once. The ten most abundant clones make up roughly 1.1% of the sample.

From the germline V gene (reference sequence), CDR1 is DFQATT and CDR2 is SNEGSKA. The V and J ends are trimmed by 3 bases and 2 bases, leaving 20 bases between them. Spanning cysteine to phenylalanine, the CDR3 consists of 17 amino acids. The entry retains the CDR3 DNA only, 51 bases that are in frame from base 1. Source material: sorted CD4+, CD8+, or CD8+CD57+ T cells (not recorded which) from PBMCs. Recombination linked TRBV20-1 to TRBJ1-3; TRBD1 is a weak D gene call, 6 bases matching. The receptor's source is a human donor with aplastic anemia. The sequence in DNA is TGCAGTGCTAGCGCGGGGCAGGGGTTAAGGGCTGGAAACACCATATATTTT. It specifies CSASAGQGLRAGNTIYF.